This T cell receptor beta chain was documented in a study of human CD8 memory T cell subsets (TCRdb year 2020). Looking at the study overall: To assess clonal relationships, the TCRbeta repertoires of stem-like (TSTEM), progenitor exhausted-like (TPEX) and effector memory CD8+ T cell subsets were compared. TCRbeta repertoires were obtained from TSTEM, TPEX and effector memory subsets contributed by each of several donors.

CCR7+ PD-1- TIGIT- cells were defined as stem-like memory CD8+ T cells (TSTEM). Peripheral blood mononuclear cells were isolated from healthy donor buffy coats by density gradient separation. Negative magnetic separation using EasySep or MojoSort CD8+ T cell isolation kits was how the study enriched total CD8+ T cells. An RNeasy Mini Kit was used to extract total RNA from duplicate vials of some 160,000 sorted CD8+ T cells per subset. PBMCs were used either fresh or after being cryopreserved in fetal bovine serum containing approximately 10% DMSO. CD8+ T cell subsets were sorted to purity by fluorescence-activated cell sorting on a FACSAria III. Details on this clonotype: The antigen this receptor binds is unknown.

Instrument on record: NextSeq 550. A Human TCR Profiling Kit was used to prepare UMI-labeled 5' RACE TCRbeta libraries. Every TCRbeta library was prepared in parallel with an identical number of PCR cycles. For the original study's pipeline: Each TCRbeta library contained between roughly 2,700 and 20,000 functional CDR3beta clonotypes. MIGEC 1.2.9 handled UMI extraction and consensus assembly, with a minimum of three reads required per UMI. MiXCR 3.0.3 was used to extract in-frame CDR3beta repertoires. Diversity metrics were computed in VDJtools 1.2.1 after downsampling each sample to 42,000 randomly selected UMIs. Repertoire overlap metrics D, R and F2 were calculated in VDJtools for the top 3,000 clones of each sample pair. TCRdb reprocessed the reads into one record per CDR3 protein sequence, lacking DNA. In this record, the V and J calls reflect TCRdb's handling and not the investigators' own analysis. The table of this sample itemizes 7,000 or so distinct CDR3 sequences. The top ten clones comprise approximately 23% of the sample.

Overall results and qualifications from the work: Only TCRbeta chains were sequenced, and the repertoire comparisons were based on about six donors and tested using paired t-tests with Bonferroni correction. Based on Chao1 estimates, TSTEM subsets appeared to have greater repertoire diversity than TPEX subsets, which could potentially reflect a broader range of specificities. Normalized Shannon-Wiener diversity was similarly high in the TSTEM and TPEX subsets, while the effector memory subsets were comparatively less diverse. Both stem-like subsets shared clonotypes with effector memory cells, but TSTEM and TPEX repertoires overlapped minimally, suggesting distinct antigen spectra.

The cysteine opens and the phenylalanine closes a CDR3 of 15 amino acids. No DNA sequence is on record. Reading the germline V gene gives CDR1 SQVTM and CDR2 ANQGSEA. This TCR was sampled from a human donor in good health. The sequence is built from TRBV29-1 and TRBJ1-1; TCRdb outputs TRBD1, but without DNA this stays unchecked. Specimen: CD8+ stem-like memory T cells (TSCM and TCM) sorted from PBMCs. This sample's cell subset or site label indicates: stem-like memory CD8 T cells (TSTEM), CCR7+ PD-1- TIGIT-. The CDR3 protein sequence reads: CSGHRVRMGITEAFF.